This T cell receptor (beta chain) was recorded in a study of blood T cell repertoires in COVID-19. Looked up from germline, CDR1 is SGHRS and CDR2 is YFSETQ. The CDR3 length is 18 residues. V was clipped by 5 bases and J by 3 bases, with 26 bases between them. The repertoire was sequenced with immunoSEQ multiplex PCR; TCRdb's copy has only in-frame clones and lacks some. Altogether 85,000 to 130,000 clones are present, 71% being singletons, with the ten largest covering about 0.85%. This chain uses TRBV5-1 with TRBJ1-2, with D possibly being TRBD1 (6 bases). Sequencing was done on a sample of peripheral blood. This TCR derives from a human donor with acute or convalescent COVID-19. The donor label of this sample is uncertain. The CDR3 loop is CASRPNSLTGPWDYGYTF. The CDR3 DNA follows: TGCGCCAGCAGACCAAACTCATTGACAGGACCCTGGGACTATGGCTACACCTTC.